Shown below are 19 T cell receptor beta chains from a single sample sequenced in a study of shared clonotypes between healthy human individuals. TCRdb's copy holds only in-frame clones and misses some; the assay was immunoSEQ multiplex PCR. The table lists some 2,000,000 clones, approximately 95% of them singletons, with over 0.1% in the top ten. What was sequenced was naive CD4+ T cells sorted from blood. Subset specified: CD45RA+ positively selected. Every receptor here comes from a man between 18 and 35 years old in good health.

The genes are TRBV10-1 and TRBJ1-1; perhaps TRBD1 as D (5 bases). Germline assignment: CDR1 WNHNN and CDR2 SYGVQD (reference sequence). V shed 0 bases and J shed 7 bases, with 12 bases lying between them. The CDR3 is 14 residues long. CDR3 DNA: TGCGCCAGCAGTGAGTCGGGGGTCTCTGGTGAAGCTTTCTTT. It is translated as CASSESGVSGEAFF.

This clone was counted a few times. The CDR3 protein is CASSLGTEQFF. DNA of the CDR3: TGCGCCAGCAGCTTGGGGACAGAGCAGTTCTTC. This chain joins TRBV5-1 and TRBJ2-1, with D possibly TRBD1 on 5 matching bases. CDR3 length: 11 amino acids. The V gene's germline CDR1 is SGHRS and CDR2 YFSETQ. The V gene lost 0 bases and the J gene lost 10 bases, with 5 bases spanning the gap. The variable domain in full, completed from reference TRBV5-1 and TRBJ2-1, reads KAGVTQTPRYLIKTRGQQVTLSCSPISGHRSVSWYQQTPGQGLQFLFEYFSETQRNKGNFPGRFSGRQFSNSRSEMNVSTLELGDSALYLCASSLGTEQFFGPGTRLTVL.

CDR3 protein: CASSPAGTYTEAFF. The CDR3 coding sequence is TGCGCCAGCAGCCCTGCCGGGACCTACACTGAAGCTTTCTTT. The rearrangement links TRBV5-1 to TRBJ1-1; D might be TRBD1 (5 bases). CDR3 size: 14 residues. CDR1 and CDR2 (germline): SGHRS, YFSETQ. Trimming cost V 4 bases and J 3 bases, with 13 bases left between them.

This chain uses TRBV19 with TRBJ1-1; D is unresolved. Trimming removed 7 bases at V and 7 bases at J, with 10 bases between. The germline V gene encodes CDR1 LNHDA and CDR2 SQIVND (reference sequence). The CDR3 is made up of 11 amino acids. The CDR3 loop is CASKVGFEAFF. The CDR3 DNA is TGTGCCAGTAAGGTGGGATTTGAAGCTTTCTTT.

The V gene is TRBV27, the J gene TRBJ1-5, with 8 bases aligning to TRBD1. This CDR3 spans 15 amino acids. The V and J ends lost 2 bases and 7 bases, in that order; junction bases with no gene match: 7. Germline lookup yields CDR1 MNHEY and CDR2 SMNVEV (reference sequence). CDR3 residues: CASSLLGQGSQPQHF. CDR3 sequence (DNA): TGTGCCAGCAGTTTACTAGGACAGGGCAGCCAGCCCCAGCATTTT.

V and J are TRBV29-1 and TRBJ2-7; 8 nucleotides match TRBD1. Trimming removed 3 bases from V and 5 bases from J; junction bases left unmatched: 12. The V gene's germline CDR1 is SQVTM and CDR2 ANQGSEA. The CDR3 runs to 15 residues. CDR3 coding DNA: TGCAGCGTTGAGGGCCCGAGACAGGGGAGTGACGAGCAGTACTTC. Its translation: CSVEGPRQGSDEQYF.

The chain employs TRBV18 and TRBJ2-2; TRBD1 might be the D (5 bases). The CDR3 extends over 14 amino acids. Per the germline V gene, CDR1 is KGHSH and CDR2 is LQKENI. With 3 bases removed from V and 6 bases from J, the gap between germline ends came to 11 bases. CDR3 amino acids: CASSPSQGSGELFF. DNA of the CDR3: TGTGCCAGCTCACCTTCGCAGGGATCCGGGGAGCTGTTTTTT.

The rearrangement uses TRBV7-3 and TRBJ2-2; 9 nucleotides align to TRBD1. CDR1 and CDR2 from the germline V gene are SGHTA and FQGTGA. J lost 6 bases, V lost 6 bases, and 8 bases had no gene match. The CDR3 loop spans 15 amino acids. In DNA, the CDR3 is TGTGCCAGCAGGGCGGGACAGGGAAATGCCGGGGAGCTGTTTTTT. This gives the protein CASRAGQGNAGELFF.

V and J are TRBV5-1 and TRBJ2-3; 8 bases map to TRBD2. This CDR3 contains 18 residues. Germline V lookup: CDR1 SGHRS, CDR2 YFSETQ. With V trimmed by 2 bases and J by 0 bases, 11 bases remained unmatched. CDR3 region: CASSFGLAGRTSTDTQYF. The CDR3 DNA sequence: TGCGCCAGCAGCTTTGGGCTAGCGGGTAGGACTAGCACAGATACGCAGTATTTT. The complete variable domain, with remaining parts taken from reference TRBV5-1 and TRBJ2-3, reads KAGVTQTPRYLIKTRGQQVTLSCSPISGHRSVSWYQQTPGQGLQFLFEYFSETQRNKGNFPGRFSGRQFSNSRSEMNVSTLELGDSALYLCASSFGLAGRTSTDTQYFGPGTRLTVL.

A remark on this clone: The sample holds other DNA sequences that translate to the same CDR3. This chain connects TRBV5-4 to TRBJ2-7; D possibly corresponds to TRBD1 (6 bases). With 4 bases removed from V and 0 bases from J, the gap between germline ends came to 11 bases. Germline V gene sequence: CDR1 SGHNT, CDR2 YYREEE (reference sequence). This CDR3 is built from 14 residues. CDR3 nucleotide sequence: TGTGCCAGCAGCAGTCAGGGGAACTCCTACGAGCAGTACTTC. It translates to CASSSQGNSYEQYF. The full variable domain, its missing parts supplied by reference TRBV5-4 and TRBJ2-7, is ETGVTQSPTHLIKTRGQQVTLRCSSQSGHNTVSWYQQALGQGPQFIFQYYREEENGRGNFPPRFSGLQFPNYSSELNVNALELDDSALYLCASSSQGNSYEQYFGPGTRLTVT.

Comments on this clone: Additional DNA sequences in this sample encode the identical CDR3. The chain carries TRBV5-1 and TRBJ2-3; possibly TRBD1 for D (7 bases). The ends were cut back, 6 bases at V and 3 bases at J, with 11 bases in the middle. This CDR3 region has 13 residues. Germline CDR1 is SGHRS and CDR2 is YFSETQ. DNA for the CDR3: TGCGCCAGCACGGCAGGGGGGACAGATACGCAGTATTTT. This codes for CASTAGGTDTQYF.

A single count supports this clone. The same CDR3 arises from other DNA sequences in this sample as well. V usage is TRBV18 and J usage is TRBJ1-5; D possibly corresponds to TRBD1 (6 bases). CDR3 length: 12 residues. CDR1 KGHSH and CDR2 LQKENI come from the germline V gene. Trimming removed 6 bases from V and 5 bases from J, with 8 bases in between. CDR3 loop: CASSPGDQPQHF. The CDR3 DNA sequence: TGTGCCAGCTCCCCAGGGGATCAGCCCCAGCATTTT.

To note about this clone: Distinct nucleotide sequences in the sample also encode this CDR3. The CDR3 region has the DNA TGCAGCGTTGAGGCAAGGCTAGCCAAAAACATTCAGTACTTC. It codes for CSVEARLAKNIQYF. The chain uses TRBV29-1 and TRBJ2-4; D is undetermined. V gave up 3 bases and J gave up 0 bases, with 9 bases separating them. The CDR3 is made up of 14 amino acids. CDR1 and CDR2 from the germline V gene are SQVTM and ANQGSEA.

The chain has TRBV7-9 and TRBJ2-3; 10 bases are shared with TRBD1. The trim removed 5 bases at V and 4 bases at J, leaving 9 bases unmatched. The CDR3 totals 16 residues. The germline V gene encodes CDR1 SEHNR and CDR2 FQNEAQ (reference sequence). CDR3 amino acids: CASSPMGTGEPDTQYF. The CDR3, as DNA: TGTGCCAGCAGCCCGATGGGGACAGGGGAGCCAGATACGCAGTATTTT.

The chain combines TRBV2 with TRBJ2-5; D gene ambiguous. Deletions cut 10 bases from V and 2 bases from J, with 14 bases between. The CDR3 is 13 residues long. Germline V lookup: CDR1 SNHLY, CDR2 FYNNEI. The CDR3 is CAIGPLLQETQYF. The CDR3 DNA follows: TGTGCCATAGGACCCCTTCTACAAGAGACCCAGTACTTC.

Concerning this clone: Other DNA sequences of this sample code for an identical CDR3. J is TRBJ1-1 and V is TRBV18; D remains unclear. This CDR3 region has 13 residues. Deletions cut 6 bases from V and 1 base from J, with 9 bases between. The V gene's germline CDR1 is KGHSH and CDR2 LQKENI. The CDR3 loop is CASSPKENTEAFF. The CDR3 DNA reads TGTGCCAGCTCGCCTAAAGAGAACACTGAAGCTTTCTTT.

J is TRBJ2-7 and V is TRBV28; 7 bases match TRBD1. Germline V gene data show CDR1 as MDHEN and CDR2 as SYDVKM. The ends lost 7 bases at V and 1 base at J; junction bases unmatched: 7. The CDR3 loop spans 14 amino acids. The CDR3 sequence is CASTPTGPSYEQYF. In nucleotides, the CDR3 is TGTGCCAGCACCCCGACAGGGCCTTCCTACGAGCAGTACTTC.

In regard to this clone: Other DNA sequences in this specimen translate into the identical CDR3. This sequence joins TRBV11-2 and TRBJ2-6; 9 bases map to TRBD2. After removal of 3 bases from V and 2 bases from J, the junction contained 2 bases not matched to a gene. Germline V gives CDR1 SGHAT, CDR2 FQNNGV. There are 16 residues in the CDR3. CDR3 protein: CASSLAGGAGANVLTF. CDR3 sequence (DNA): TGTGCCAGCAGCTTGGCGGGAGGGGCTGGGGCCAACGTCCTGACTTTC.

This clone was detected only once. The chain recombines TRBV18 with TRBJ2-4; no reliable D call. Germline-derived CDR1 and CDR2 are KGHSH and LQKENI. CDR3 length equals 15 residues. Between the trimmed V and J ends, which lost 3 bases and 0 bases, there was a span of 9 bases. The CDR3 DNA is TGTGCCAGCTCACCGGTAGCCAGAGCCAAAAACATTCAGTACTTC. Protein: CASSPVARAKNIQYF.